The entry that follows covers one T cell receptor beta chain sequence. The source of the sample is a study of cytomegalovirus exposure and HLA in healthy donors. The assay was immunoSEQ multiplex PCR, and TCRdb's table has in-frame clones only and misses some. The data show fewer than 95,000 clones, with 84% seen just once and about 12% held by the top ten. CDR3 length: 16 residues. The junction had 9 bases not matched to a gene; V was cut back by 5 bases and J by 0 bases. Per germline, CDR1 MNHEY and CDR2 SMNVEV (reference sequence). The chain carries TRBV27 and TRBJ1-1; the match to TRBD1 covers 7 bases. Sequencing input: PBMCs. This sequence was found in a woman aged 18-35 years in good health and CMV-seropositive. CDR3 region: CASSRLTGQVNTEAFF. DNA for the CDR3: TGTGCCAGCAGTCGGTTAACAGGACAGGTGAACACTGAAGCTTTCTTT.